In its sample, the clone carrying this T cell receptor beta chain was seen many times. TCRdb re-called the RT-PCR reads with MiXCR, one entry per CDR3 protein. The sample includes about 570,000 distinct CDR3 sequences, approximately 10% of them seen just once. The data derive from a study of response to subunit inactivated influenza vaccine. The CDR3 extends over 13 amino acids. The ends were cut back, 5 bases at V and 0 bases at J, with 8 bases in the middle. The germline V gene has CDR1 SGHAT and CDR2 FQNNGV. These data were also filed under a second study, of T cells expressing NK-cell markers. Per that paper: The authors generated TCR beta cDNA through 5'RACE template switching with UMIs.

The genes are TRBV11-2 and TRBJ2-7; TRBD1 or TRBD2 may be the D gene (5 bases each). Sequencing used PBMCs from blood, obtained on the day of vaccination. The TCR originated in a man aged 45-65 years who received an inactivated influenza vaccine. The CDR3 region has the DNA TGTGCCAGCAGCGCAGGGAGCTCCTACGAGCAGTACTTC. Its translation: CASSAGSSYEQYF.